This T cell receptor (beta chain) was captured in a study of CD8+ T cells in alopecia areata listed by TCRdb under 2018. Regarding the study in general: Treated patients were enrolled in an open-label pilot trial of oral tofacitinib, 5 to 10 mg twice daily, for moderate-to-severe alopecia areata. Patients stayed on tofacitinib for 6 to 18 months and then had 6 months of follow-up off drug so that delayed response and recurrence could be assessed. Disease severity in treated patients was measured with the SALT score, which quantifies the percentage of affected scalp surface area. High-throughput TCRbeta sequencing was used to examine T cell clonal expansion in alopecia areata in both the C3H/HeJ mouse model and human patients. Human TCRbeta sequencing covered scalp tissue and sorted CD4+ and CD8+ peripheral blood T cells from patchy and totalis/universalis alopecia areata patients and healthy controls. Biopsies were taken from tofacitinib-treated patients at baseline and again at 4 and 24 weeks into treatment, and several of those patients also had a later scalp biopsy. Clonality in the scalp was compared among normal scalp (n=4), patchy alopecia areata scalp (n=8), and alopecia totalis/universalis scalp (n=8). The RNA source kit depended on sample type: the PAXgene miRNA kit for fixed scalp, the miRNeasy kit for PBMCs, and the RNeasy kit for mouse skin. TCRbeta CDR3 regions were amplified by immunoSEQ multiplex PCR with 35 Vbeta forward and 13 Jbeta reverse primers.

The CDR3 numbers 12 residues from cysteine through phenylalanine. Only the CDR3 DNA is retained, 36 bases long and in frame from the first base. The germline V gene (reference sequence) yields PRHDT for CDR1 and FYEKMQ for CDR2. V is clipped by 0 bases and J by 6 bases, and the sequence between their germline boundaries is 4 bases long. What the research found in general, with its limitations: With tofacitinib, both scalp clonality and the number of expanded CD8+ clones among the top 100 scalp clones went down significantly. Higher clonality and more expanded CD8+ clones were observed in lesional scalp than in normal scalp, particularly in alopecia totalis/universalis, a finding suggestive of antigenic drive. Unlike mouse skin, which is dominated by gammadelta T cells, normal human skin has resident alphabeta T cells that are also sequenced, and this complicates analysis of the scalp TCR repertoire. The treated cohort was small, with a single nonresponder, so links between baseline CD8+ expansion and response need larger studies. Shared TCR sequences between patients were less evident than in mice, which may be partly attributable to HLA diversity in the patient population. During tofacitinib treatment, many expanded lesional clones stuck around in both scalp and blood, and this persistence may partly explain why relapse happens after treatment is stopped.

The library was generated by the immunoSEQ multiplex PCR assay. To provide template for TCR sequencing, every sample had RNA extracted and reverse transcribed into cDNA. SuperScript III was used for first-strand cDNA synthesis, primed with a 2:1 mix of oligo-dT and random hexamers. A synthetic immune receptor repertoire was used to assess amplification bias, and residual bias was removed computationally. As for the authors' bioinformatics: Raw reads were preprocessed for error removal, and CDR3 was defined according to IMGT conventions as running from the conserved cysteine to phenylalanine. Clonality was computed as 1 minus the Shannon entropy, with the entropy normalized by log2 of the number of productive unique TCRs. CD4 or CD8 identity of scalp clones was inferred by cross-referencing scalp TCRbeta sequences with sorted blood CD4 and CD8 repertoires. TCRdb re-hosts the immuneACCESS table, in-frame sequences only. Its copies lack some clones; in the studies checked, an unresolved V gene accounts for under half of them, and the cause for the rest is not known. D and trimming come from the DNA, and the V and J calls and clone size come from that table. The table for this sample lists approximately 160,000 clones; about 60% of them were counted only once. The ten largest make up approximately 15% of the sample.

The intended sense of this specimen's time point label: about 5 months on oral tofacitinib. The treatment or condition label, as the study defines it: oral pan-JAK inhibitor, 5-10 mg twice daily. Lesional scalp punch biopsies and peripheral blood were obtained from alopecia areata patients. PBMCs were isolated by density centrifugation and stained for CD3, CD4 and CD8, after which CD4+ and CD8+ T cells were sorted on a FACSAria. With regard to this clone: Its antigen is unknown. A single base separates this from a much larger clone, so it may be a read error.

The source was CD4+ T cells sorted from blood, collected at week 24, from a patient treated with tofacitinib. This clonotype was sampled from a human donor with alopecia areata. The rearrangement combines TRBV13 with TRBJ2-3, with no reliable assignment of the D segment. The sequenced DNA is TGTGCCAGCAGCTTAGGGTTGGATACGCAGTATTTT. Its protein is CASSLGLDTQYF.